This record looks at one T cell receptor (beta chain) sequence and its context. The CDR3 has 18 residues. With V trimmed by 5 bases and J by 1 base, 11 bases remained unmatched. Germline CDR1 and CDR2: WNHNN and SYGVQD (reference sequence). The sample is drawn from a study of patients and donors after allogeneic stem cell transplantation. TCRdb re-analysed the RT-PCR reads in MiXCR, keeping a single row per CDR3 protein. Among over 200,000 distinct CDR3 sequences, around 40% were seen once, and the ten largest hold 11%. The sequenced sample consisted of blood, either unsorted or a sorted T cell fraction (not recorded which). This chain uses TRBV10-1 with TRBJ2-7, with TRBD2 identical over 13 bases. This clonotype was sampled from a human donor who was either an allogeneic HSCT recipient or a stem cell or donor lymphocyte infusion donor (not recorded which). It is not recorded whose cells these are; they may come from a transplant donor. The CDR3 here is CASSSSGLAGAPSYEQYF. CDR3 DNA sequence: TGCGCCAGCAGTTCTTCTGGACTAGCGGGGGCCCCATCCTACGAGCAGTACTTC.